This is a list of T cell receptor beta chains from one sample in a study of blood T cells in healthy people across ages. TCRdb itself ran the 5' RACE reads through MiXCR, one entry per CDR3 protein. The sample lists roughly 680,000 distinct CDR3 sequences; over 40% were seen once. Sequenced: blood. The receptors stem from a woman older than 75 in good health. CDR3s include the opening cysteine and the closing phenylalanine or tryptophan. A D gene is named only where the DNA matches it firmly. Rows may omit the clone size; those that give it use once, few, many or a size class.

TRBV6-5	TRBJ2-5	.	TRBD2	TGTGCCAGCCGCGTCGGGACTAAAGAGACCCAGTACTTC	CASRVGTKETQYF
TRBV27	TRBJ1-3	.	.	TGTGCCAGCAGTCCCAGGGTAAAGGCTGGAAACACCATATATTTT	CASSPRVKAGNTIYF
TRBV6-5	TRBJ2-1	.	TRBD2	TGTGCCAGCAGTTACGAACTAGCGGGGGGCCATGAGCAGTTCTTC	CASSYELAGGHEQFF
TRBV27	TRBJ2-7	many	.	TGTGCCAGCAGTTTACCGTCGGCCGAGCAGTACTTC	CASSLPSAEQYF
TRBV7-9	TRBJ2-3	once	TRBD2	TGTGCCAGCAGCTTAGAGAAGCGGGGGGCCACAGATACGCAGTATTTT	CASSLEKRGATDTQYF
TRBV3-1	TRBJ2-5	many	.	TGTGCCAGCAGCCAAGGGGCGACCCAGTACTTC	CASSQGATQYF
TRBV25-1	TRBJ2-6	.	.	TGTGCCAGCAGTGCCGGGCCGATAAGCTCTGGGGCCAACGTCCTGACTTTC	CASSAGPISSGANVLTF
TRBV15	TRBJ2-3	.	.	TGTGCCACCACGGACGGATTCACAGATACGCAGTATTTT	CATTDGFTDTQYF
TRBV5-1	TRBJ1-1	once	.	TGCGCCAGCAGGTTTCGTCTGAACACTGAAGCTTTCTTT	CASRFRLNTEAFF
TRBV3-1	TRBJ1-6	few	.	TGTGCCAGCAGCCAAGGAATTTGGGATTCACCCCTCCACTTT	CASSQGIWDSPLHF
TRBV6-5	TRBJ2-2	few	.	TGTGCCAGCCGTTTGGCCCTCAACACCGGGGAGCTGTTTTTT	CASRLALNTGELFF
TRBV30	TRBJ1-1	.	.	TGTGCCTGGAGTCTCGGCAGAAACACTGAAGCTTTCTTT	CAWSLGRNTEAFF
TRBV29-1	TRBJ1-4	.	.	TGCAGCGTTTGGGGGGCGGACGAAAAACTGTTTTTT	CSVWGADEKLFF
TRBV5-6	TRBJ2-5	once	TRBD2	TGTGCCAGCAGCCTTAGACGGACTAGCGGGTACGAGGAAAATGAGCAGTACTTC	CASSLRRTSGYEENEQYF
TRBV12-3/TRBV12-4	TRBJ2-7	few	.	TGTGCCAGCAGTTTAAGCGGCAACTCCTACGAGCAGTACTTC	CASSLSGNSYEQYF
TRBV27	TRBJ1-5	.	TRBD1	TGTGCCAGCAGTTACAGGGGGCCTAATCAGCCCCAGCATTTT	CASSYRGPNQPQHF
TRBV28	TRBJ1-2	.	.	TGTGCCAGCAGTCTTAGTGCTAAAAACTATGGCTACACCTTC	CASSLSAKNYGYTF
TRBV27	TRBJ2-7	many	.	TGTGCCAGCAGTCCCGTGGGAAGGGGCCGTTTAAGTCCCTACGAGCAGTACTTC	CASSPVGRGRLSPYEQYF
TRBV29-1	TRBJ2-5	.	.	TGCAGCGTTTCCCCAATCGGGGGCCCCAACAATGAGCAGTACTTC	CSVSPIGGPNNEQYF
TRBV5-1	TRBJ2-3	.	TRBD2	TGCGCCAGCAGTAAGGAGCCGGGGGGTACGCAGTATTTT	CASSKEPGGTQYF
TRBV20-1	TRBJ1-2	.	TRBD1	TGCAGTGCGGGCCCCGGACAGGGGTATGGCTACACCTTC	CSAGPGQGYGYTF
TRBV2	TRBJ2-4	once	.	TGTGCCAGCAGTGAAGCGCTTCCAGAAAAATTGCTAGCCAAAAACATTCAGTACTTC	CASSEALPEKLLAKNIQYF
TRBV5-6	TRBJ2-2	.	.	TGTGCCAGCAGCTTGGTCGGGAGAGGTGGTACCGGGGAGCTGTTTTTT	CASSLVGRGGTGELFF
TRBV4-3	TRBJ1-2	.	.	TGCGCCAGCAGCTCAGTAATACAGGGACTGAACTATGGCTACACCTTC	CASSSVIQGLNYGYTF
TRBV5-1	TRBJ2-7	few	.	TGCGCCAGCAGCTTGGTCAGGAGCTCCTACAATGAGCAGTACTTC	CASSLVRSSYNEQYF
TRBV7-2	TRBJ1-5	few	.	TGTGCCAGCAGCGTAGGAGCGAGTCAGCCCCAGCATTTT	CASSVGASQPQHF
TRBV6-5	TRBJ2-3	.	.	TGTGCCAGTAGTTACTCGACACAGGGCGCCGATACGCAGTATTTT	CASSYSTQGADTQYF